This is a list of T cell receptor beta chains from one sample in a study of T cell repertoires in cytomegalovirus infection. Using its own MiXCR run on the reads, TCRdb lists one record per CDR3 protein. The table includes approximately 340,000 distinct CDR3 sequences, almost 30% detected once. These TCRs are of unknown antigen specificity. Sequencing used cultured PBMCs, obtained from culture after CMV antigen stimulation. Source of these receptors: a human donor in good health (CMV status not recorded). Some clones in this sample may be carry-over from other donors' samples. Each CDR3 is given with its conserved first and last residue. Fields, in order: V gene, J gene, clone size, D gene, CDR3 DNA, CDR3 protein. D genes are given only for firm matches. Size is omitted from some rows. Given values are once, few, many or a class for expanded clones.

TRBV5-1	TRBJ2-5	-	TRBD2	TGCGCCAGCAGCTTGACTACCCAACTAGCGGGCCTTAAAGAGACCCAGTACTTC	CASSLTTQLAGLKETQYF
TRBV7-2	TRBJ2-2	-	-	TGTGCCAGCATCCTTAGGTCCCTCGGGGTCCTGAACACCGGGGAGCTGTTTTTT	CASILRSLGVLNTGELFF
TRBV5-1	TRBJ2-1	few	TRBD2	TGCGCCAGCAGCTTGCTACTAGCGGGAGGGGGTAATGAGCAGTTCTTC	CASSLLLAGGGNEQFF
TRBV12-3/TRBV12-4	TRBJ1-5	-	-	TGTGCCAGCAGACCCGGGACCCATAGCAATCAGCCCCAGCATTTT	CASRPGTHSNQPQHF
TRBV12-3/TRBV12-4	TRBJ1-1	-	-	TGTGCCAGCAGTTTAAAAGGGACCACTGAAGCTTTCTTT	CASSLKGTTEAFF
TRBV12-3/TRBV12-4	TRBJ2-1	few	TRBD2	TGTGCCACATGGGGACTAGCGGGAGTAAATGAGCAGTTCTTC	CATWGLAGVNEQFF
TRBV12-3/TRBV12-4	TRBJ2-1	-	-	TGTGCCAGCGGGGGCTACAATGAGCAGTTCTTC	CASGGYNEQFF
TRBV7-6	TRBJ2-7	few	-	TGTGCCAGCAGCTTCGACAGTGACAGGTCCTACGAGCAGTACTTC	CASSFDSDRSYEQYF
TRBV7-3	TRBJ2-2	many	TRBD1	TGTGCCAGCAGCTTAAGGCCTCCGGGACAGGGAATCGGGGAGCTGTTTTTT	CASSLRPPGQGIGELFF
TRBV4-1	TRBJ1-5	once	-	TGCGCCAGCAGCCCGGGCCCATTTAGCAATCAGCCCCAGCATTTT	CASSPGPFSNQPQHF
TRBV2	TRBJ2-5	-	-	TGTGCCAGCAGTGGCATCAGGGGCCAAGAGACCCAGTACTTC	CASSGIRGQETQYF
TRBV7-3	TRBJ1-2	few	TRBD1	TGTGCCAGCAGCTCCCCGGACAGGGGCAGTGGCTACACCTTC	CASSSPDRGSGYTF
TRBV23-1	TRBJ1-4	-	-	TGCGCCAGCTTAGGTCGGGGTCCCGCAACTAATGAAAAACTGTTTTTT	CASLGRGPATNEKLFF
TRBV27	TRBJ2-7	-	-	TGTGCCAGCAGCAGGGACGCCACCTACGAGCAGTACTTC	CASSRDATYEQYF